The 5 T cell receptor beta chains presented below share a single source sample, sequenced in a study of a mutant IDH1 vaccine in newly diagnosed glioma. Their antigens remain unidentified. The time point was: week 23, last vaccination. All doses held 300 ug of mutant IDH1 20-mer peptide, with topical imiquimod. The assay was immunoSEQ multiplex PCR, and TCRdb's table has in-frame clones only and misses some. The table shows approximately 30,000 clones, with around 84% occurring only once. The specimen was PBMCs, collected from a glioma patient whose treatment included an IDH1 peptide vaccine. The receptor source for this set is a woman aged 25 to 39 with glioma.

This clone was seen only a few times. The chain is built from TRBV29-1 and TRBJ1-1, with no clear D. Germline V gene data show CDR1 as SQVTM and CDR2 as ANQGSEA. V was trimmed by 6 bases and J by 3 bases, leaving 8 bases between them. The CDR3 is made up of 11 amino acids. The CDR3 spells CSVKRYTEAFF. The CDR3, as DNA: TGCAGCGTCAAGAGGTACACTGAAGCTTTCTTT. Full variable domain (outside the CDR3, taken from reference TRBV29-1 and TRBJ1-1): SAVISQKPSRDICQRGTSLTIQCQVDSQVTMMFWYRQQPGQSLTLIATANQGSEATYESGFVIDKFPISRPNLTFSTLTVSNMSPEDSSIYLCSVKRYTEAFFGQGTRLTVV.

The rearrangement uses TRBV27 and TRBJ2-7; TRBD1 matches at 8 bases. CDR3 length: 14 residues. V lost 2 bases to trimming and J lost 7 bases; unmatched junction nucleotides: 7. Germline values: CDR1 MNHEY, CDR2 SMNVEV (reference sequence). CDR3 region: CASSLNQGASEQYF. The CDR3 nucleotides are TGTGCCAGCAGTTTAAACCAGGGGGCGAGTGAGCAGTACTTC.

The chain recombines TRBV19 with TRBJ1-2, with TRBD1 matching 9 bases. The CDR3 consists of 15 residues. Germline V lookup: CDR1 LNHDA, CDR2 SQIVND (reference sequence). The ends lost 5 bases at V and 7 bases at J; junction bases unmatched: 11. The CDR3: CASSLRDRVSAGYTF. As DNA, the CDR3 is TGTGCCAGTAGTTTACGGGACAGGGTATCGGCTGGCTACACCTTC.

This chain joins TRBV30 and TRBJ1-1, with unresolved D. This CDR3 has 13 residues. Germline V lookup: CDR1 GTSNPN, CDR2 SVGIG (reference sequence). V was shortened by 3 bases and J by 3 bases, with 11 bases between the two germline ends. The chain's CDR3 is CAWSPTAYTEAFF. The CDR3 nucleotides read TGTGCCTGGAGCCCGACTGCTTACACTGAAGCTTTCTTT.

The gene calls are TRBV6-1 and TRBJ1-6, with 7 bases identical to TRBD1. The CDR3 is made up of 16 amino acids. Trimming cost V 0 bases and J 2 bases; bases outside gene matches: 1. CDR1 MNHNS and CDR2 SASEGT come from the germline V gene. CDR3 region: CASSEAGGPYNSPLHF. DNA for the CDR3: TGTGCCAGCAGTGAAGCAGGGGGCCCCTATAATTCACCCCTCCACTTT.